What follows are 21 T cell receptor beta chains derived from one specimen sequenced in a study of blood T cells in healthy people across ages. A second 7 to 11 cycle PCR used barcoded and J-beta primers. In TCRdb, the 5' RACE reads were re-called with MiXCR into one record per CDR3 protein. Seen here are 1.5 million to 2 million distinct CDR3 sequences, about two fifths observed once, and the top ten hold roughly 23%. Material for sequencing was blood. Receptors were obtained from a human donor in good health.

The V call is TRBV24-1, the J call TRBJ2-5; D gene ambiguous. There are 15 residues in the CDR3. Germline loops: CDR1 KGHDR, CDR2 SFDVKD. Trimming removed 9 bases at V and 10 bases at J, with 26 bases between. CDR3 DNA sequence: TGTGCCACCGGGATAGGGAAAGGAAAAAGAGATGGCCAGTACTTC. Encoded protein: CATGIGKGKRDGQYF.

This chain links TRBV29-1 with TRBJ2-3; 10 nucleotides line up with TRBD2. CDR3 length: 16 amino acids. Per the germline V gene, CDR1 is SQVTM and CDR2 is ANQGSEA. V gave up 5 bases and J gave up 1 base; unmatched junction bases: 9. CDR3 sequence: CSVLAGVSLGTDTQYF. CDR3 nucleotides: TGCAGCGTTCTAGCGGGGGTATCCCTTGGCACAGATACGCAGTATTTT.

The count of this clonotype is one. The CDR3 region has the DNA TGCGCCAGCAGCCAAGTATACAGACTTTCCAACTATGGCTACACCTTC. Protein sequence: CASSQVYRLSNYGYTF. The rearrangement joins TRBV4-3 to TRBJ1-2; D is ambiguous. Per the germline V gene, CDR1 is LGHNA and CDR2 is YSLEER. The CDR3 sequence is 16 residues long. Trimming removed 1 base from V and 2 bases from J, with 14 bases in between.

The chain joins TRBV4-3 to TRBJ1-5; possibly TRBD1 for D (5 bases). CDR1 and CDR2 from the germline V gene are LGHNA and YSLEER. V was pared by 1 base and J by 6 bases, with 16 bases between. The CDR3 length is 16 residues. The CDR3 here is CASSQARAHGGQPQHF. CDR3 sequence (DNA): TGCGCCAGCAGCCAAGCCCGGGCCCATGGGGGTCAGCCCCAGCATTTT.

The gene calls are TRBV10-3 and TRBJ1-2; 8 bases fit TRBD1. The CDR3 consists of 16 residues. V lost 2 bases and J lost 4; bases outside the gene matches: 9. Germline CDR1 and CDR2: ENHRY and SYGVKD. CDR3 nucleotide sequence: TGTGCCATCAGTGAGCCGGGGGACAGGCGTGCCTATGGCTACACCTTC. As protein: CAISEPGDRRAYGYTF.

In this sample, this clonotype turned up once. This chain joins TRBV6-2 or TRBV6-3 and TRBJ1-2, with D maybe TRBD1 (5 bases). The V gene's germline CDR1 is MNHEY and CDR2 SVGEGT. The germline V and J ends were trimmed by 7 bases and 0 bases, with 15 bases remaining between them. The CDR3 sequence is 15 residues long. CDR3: CASNYDSSSNYGYTF. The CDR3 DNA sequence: TGTGCCAGCAACTACGACAGCTCATCTAACTATGGCTACACCTTC.

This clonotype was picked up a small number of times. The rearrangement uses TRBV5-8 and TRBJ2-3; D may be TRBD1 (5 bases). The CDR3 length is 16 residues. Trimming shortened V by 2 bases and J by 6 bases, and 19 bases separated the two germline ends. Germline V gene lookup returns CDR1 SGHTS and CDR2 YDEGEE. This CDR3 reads CASSFSSGPVRDTQYF. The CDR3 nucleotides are TGTGCCAGCAGCTTCTCTTCAGGGCCTGTCAGGGATACGCAGTATTTT.

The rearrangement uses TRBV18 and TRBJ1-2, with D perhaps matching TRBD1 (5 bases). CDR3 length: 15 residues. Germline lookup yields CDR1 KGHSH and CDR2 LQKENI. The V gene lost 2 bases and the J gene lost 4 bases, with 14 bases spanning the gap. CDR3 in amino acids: CASSPRRQIIYGYTF. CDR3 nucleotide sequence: TGTGCCAGCTCACCAAGGAGACAGATCATCTATGGCTACACCTTC.

The CDR3 reads CASSVEDRGLPGELFF. The CDR3 DNA sequence: TGTGCCAGCAGCGTAGAGGACAGGGGCCTCCCCGGGGAGCTGTTTTTT. The chain employs TRBV9 and TRBJ2-2; 9 bases line up with TRBD1. The germline V gene encodes CDR1 SGDLS and CDR2 YYNGEE. V was clipped by 0 bases and J by 6 bases; unmatched bases: 6. The CDR3 contains 16 residues.

The CDR3 nucleotides read TGTGCCAGCAGTTCCCCTCCCGGACAGTATGATAACCAGCCCCAGCATTTT. This sequence encodes CASSSPPGQYDNQPQHF. This chain connects TRBV6-2 or TRBV6-3 to TRBJ1-5, with a tentative D call TRBD1 (6 bases). This CDR3 contains 17 residues. Germline V gene sequence: CDR1 MNHEY, CDR2 SVGEGT. V was clipped by 4 bases and J by 7 bases, with 23 bases between them.

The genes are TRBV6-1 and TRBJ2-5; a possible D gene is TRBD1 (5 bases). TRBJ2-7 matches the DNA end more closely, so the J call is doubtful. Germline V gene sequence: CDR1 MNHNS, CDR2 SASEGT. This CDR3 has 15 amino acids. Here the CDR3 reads CASSDRRTNFHEQYF. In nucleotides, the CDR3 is TGTGCCAGCAGTGACCGTAGGACAAACTTCCACGAGCAGTACTTC.

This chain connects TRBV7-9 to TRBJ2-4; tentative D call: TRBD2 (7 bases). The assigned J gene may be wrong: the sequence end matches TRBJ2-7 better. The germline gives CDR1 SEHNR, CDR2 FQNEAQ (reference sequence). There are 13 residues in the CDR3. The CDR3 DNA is TGTGCCAGCAGCCATGGGGGGGGCAACGAGCAGTACTTC. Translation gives CASSHGGGNEQYF.

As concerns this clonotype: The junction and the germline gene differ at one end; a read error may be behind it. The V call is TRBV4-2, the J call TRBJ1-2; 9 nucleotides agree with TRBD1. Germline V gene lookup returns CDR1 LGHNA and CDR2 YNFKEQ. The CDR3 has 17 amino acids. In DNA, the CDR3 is TGTGCCAACAGCCAAAACAGGGGGCGCGTGATCGTTTATGGCTACACCTTC. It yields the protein CANSQNRGRVIVYGYTF.

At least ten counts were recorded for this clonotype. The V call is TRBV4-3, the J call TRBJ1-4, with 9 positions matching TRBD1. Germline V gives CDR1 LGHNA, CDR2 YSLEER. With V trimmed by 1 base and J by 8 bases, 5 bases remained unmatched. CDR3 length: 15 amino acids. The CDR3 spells CASSQAQGQGEKLFF. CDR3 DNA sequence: TGCGCCAGCAGCCAAGCTCAGGGACAGGGAGAAAAACTGTTTTTT.

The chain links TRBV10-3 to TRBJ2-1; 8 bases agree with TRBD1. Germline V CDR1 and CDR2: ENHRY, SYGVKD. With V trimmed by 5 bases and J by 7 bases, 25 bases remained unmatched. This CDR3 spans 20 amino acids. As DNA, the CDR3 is TGTGCCATCAGTCTCAGGGCTTGGGATCTCAGGGGGCCGGTGCAGAATGAGCAGTTCTTC. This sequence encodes CAISLRAWDLRGPVQNEQFF.

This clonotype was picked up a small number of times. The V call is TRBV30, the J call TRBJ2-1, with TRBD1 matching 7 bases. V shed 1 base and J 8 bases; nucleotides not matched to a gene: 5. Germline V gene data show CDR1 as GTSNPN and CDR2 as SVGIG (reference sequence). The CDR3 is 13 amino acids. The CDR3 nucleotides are TGTGCCTGGAGTGAGGGGGCGCGGCATGAGCAGTTCTTC. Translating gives CAWSEGARHEQFF.

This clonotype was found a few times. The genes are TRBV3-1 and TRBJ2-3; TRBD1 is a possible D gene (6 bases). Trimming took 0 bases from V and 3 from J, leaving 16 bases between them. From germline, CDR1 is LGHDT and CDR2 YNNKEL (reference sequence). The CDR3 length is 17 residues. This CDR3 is CASSQEAPGEWTDTQYF. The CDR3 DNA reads TGTGCCAGCAGCCAAGAAGCTCCAGGGGAGTGGACAGATACGCAGTATTTT.

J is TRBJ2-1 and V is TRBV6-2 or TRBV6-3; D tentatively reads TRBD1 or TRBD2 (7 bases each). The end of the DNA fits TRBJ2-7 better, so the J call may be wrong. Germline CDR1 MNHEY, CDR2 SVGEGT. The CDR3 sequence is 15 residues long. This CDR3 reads CASSYWEGQTYEQYF. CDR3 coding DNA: TGTGCCAGCAGTTACTGGGAGGGACAGACCTACGAGCAGTACTTC.

This chain's CDR3 is CASRAYGGYTF. DNA of the CDR3: TGTGCCAGCAGGGCTTACGGTGGCTACACCTTC. The chain is built from TRBV12-3 or TRBV12-4 and TRBJ1-2, with D unresolved. Deletions cut 6 bases from V and 7 bases from J, with 9 bases between. The CDR3 contains 11 residues.

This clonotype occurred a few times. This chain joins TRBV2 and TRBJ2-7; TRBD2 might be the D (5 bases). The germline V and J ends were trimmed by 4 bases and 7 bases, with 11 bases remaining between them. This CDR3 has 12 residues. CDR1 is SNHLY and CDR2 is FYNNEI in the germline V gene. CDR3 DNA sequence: TGTGCCAGCAGTGGGACTGCCCAAGAGCAGTACTTC. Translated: CASSGTAQEQYF. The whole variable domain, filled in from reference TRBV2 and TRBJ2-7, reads EPEVTQTPSHQVTQMGQEVILRCVPISNHLYFYWYRQILGQKVEFLVSFYNNEISEKSEIFDDQFSVERPDGSNFTLKIRSTKLEDSAMYFCASSGTAQEQYFGPGTRLTVT.

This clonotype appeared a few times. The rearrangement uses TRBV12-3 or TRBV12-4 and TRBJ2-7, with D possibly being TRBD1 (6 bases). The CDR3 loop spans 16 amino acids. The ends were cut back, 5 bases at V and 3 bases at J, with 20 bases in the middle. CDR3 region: CASSPFTRGKSYEQYF. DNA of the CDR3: TGTGCCAGCAGTCCGTTCACTAGGGGGAAGAGCTACGAGCAGTACTTC.